One sample yielded the 21 T cell receptor beta chains listed below, sequenced in a study of T cell clonality in common variable immunodeficiency. Libraries were prepared by immunoSEQ multiplex PCR; TCRdb keeps only in-frame clonotypes and omits some of them. Observed in the sample are about 21,000 clones, none of them singletons. The antigens of these receptors remain unknown. Study-wide results and caveats: In common variable immunodeficiency, TCR beta chains reportedly carried fewer deletions and N-nucleotide insertions.

Material: peripheral blood mononuclear cells. These receptor sequences come from a human donor with common variable immunodeficiency.

This clone was found a few times. Coverage ceases 3 residues before the CDR3 finishes, and the germline J gene fills in the end. This chain uses TRBV7-9 with TRBJ1-6; D not certain. V was cut by 0 bases and J by 7 bases, with 7 bases left in between. CDR1 and CDR2 from the germline V gene are SEHNR and FQNEAQ (reference sequence). There are 14 residues in the CDR3. CDR3 DNA, as far as it was read: TGTGCCAGCAGCTTAGCCGCGGAAAATTCACCC. Its translation is CASSLAAENSP. The full-length CDR3 reads as CASSLAAENSPLHF.

This clone was counted between two and nine times. The read finishes 3 residues shy of the CDR3 end, and the germline J gene is used to complete it. This sequence joins TRBV30 and TRBJ2-5; the D gene is possibly TRBD1 (6 bases). CDR1 is GTSNPN, CDR2 SVGIG, per germline (reference sequence). This CDR3 contains 13 residues. CDR3 DNA (partial): TGTGCCTGGAGTGTACATGGGGACAAAACC. Translated, it gives CAWSVHGDKT. The whole CDR3 sequence reads CAWSVHGDKTQYF.

In this sample, this clone turned up a few times. Partial CDR3 DNA: TGTGCCAGCAGCTTAATGGGACAGGGGGTCTATGGC. Its protein is CASSLMGQGVYG. The whole CDR3 region reads CASSLMGQGVYGYTF. The chain combines TRBV7-9 with TRBJ1-2, with 11 bases aligning to TRBD1. The CDR3 end lies 3 residues beyond the end of the read and is filled in from the germline J gene. CDR1 and CDR2 (germline): SEHNR, FQNEAQ (reference sequence). The CDR3 length is 15 residues. V was pared by 2 bases and J by 4 bases, with 3 bases of the junction left unmatched.

Comments on this clone: Coverage ceases 3 residues before the CDR3 finishes, and the germline J gene fills in the end. V gene TRBV19 combines with J gene TRBJ2-3, with 13 positions matching TRBD2. V was clipped by 1 base and J by 4 bases; unmatched bases: 2. Germline CDR1 and CDR2: LNHDA and SQIVND (reference sequence). The CDR3 loop spans 16 amino acids. Partial CDR3 DNA: TGTGCCAGTAGTATAGGGACTAGCGGGAGCTCAGATACG. Amino acid sequence: CASSIGTSGSSDT. The whole CDR3 protein reads CASSIGTSGSSDTQYF. Supplemented by reference TRBV19 and TRBJ2-3, the full variable domain reads DGGITQSPKYLFRKEGQNVTLSCEQNLNHDAMYWYRQDPGQGLRLIYYSQIVNDFQKGDIAEGYSVSREKKESFPLTVTSAQKNPTAFYLCASSIGTSGSSDTQYFGPGTRLTVL.

This clone came up a few times. The CDR3 extends 3 residues past the end of the read, so its final part is completed from the germline J gene. The gene calls are TRBV19 and TRBJ2-7; 7 bases agree with TRBD2. The CDR3 sequence is 12 residues long. Germline V CDR1 and CDR2: LNHDA, SQIVND (reference sequence). With V trimmed by 3 bases and J by 6 bases, 2 bases remained unmatched. CDR3 DNA (partial): TGTGCCAGTAGTATGGGCGGGGGCGAG. Translating gives CASSMGGGE. The CDR3 in its entirety is CASSMGGGEQYF.

As concerns this clone: The CDR3 extends 3 residues past the end of the read, so its final part is completed from the germline J gene. V is TRBV7-2 and J is TRBJ2-1; D ambiguous. This CDR3 spans 14 amino acids. The V and J ends lost 2 bases and 5 bases respectively, with 10 bases between them. Per the germline V gene, CDR1 is SGHTA and CDR2 is FQGNSA. CDR3 sequence reads: CASSLLTRDNEQFF. CDR3 DNA (partial): TGTGCCAGCAGCTTATTAACAAGAGACAATGAG.

Concerning this clone: The DNA ends 3 residues before the CDR3 does, and the rest of the CDR3 is filled in from the germline J gene. The chain has TRBV6-2 or TRBV6-3 and TRBJ2-2, with D maybe TRBD2 (7 bases). The CDR3 loop spans 15 amino acids. V was cut by 2 bases and J by 4 bases, with 11 bases left in between. Germline-derived CDR1 and CDR2 are MNHEY and SVGEGT. The chain's CDR3 is CASSYTGGATGELFF. Partial CDR3 DNA: TGTGCCAGCAGTTACACGGGGGGCGCCACCGGGGAG.

The sequenced CDR3 bases are TGTGCCTGGAGTGCCCCCTACGTAGGGGGAAACATT. Protein product: CAWSAPYVGGNI. From start to end, the CDR3 is CAWSAPYVGGNIQYF. The chain is built from TRBV30 and TRBJ2-4, with D perhaps matching TRBD1 (6 bases). The observed sequence ends 3 residues before the CDR3 terminus, with the missing tail filled in from the germline J gene. Trimming stripped 1 base from V and 6 bases from J, with 16 bases between. CDR3 length: 15 residues. CDR1 GTSNPN and CDR2 SVGIG come from the germline V gene (reference sequence). The whole variable domain, remainder taken from reference TRBV30 and TRBJ2-4, is SQTIHQWPATLVQPVGSPLSLECTVEGTSNPNLYWYRQAAGRGLQLLFYSVGIGQISSEVPQNLSASRPQDRQFILSSKKLLLSDSGFYLCAWSAPYVGGNIQYFGAGTRLSVL.

This clone was seen a handful of times. From the germline J gene comes the end of the CDR3, since the read stops 3 residues before it. The V call is TRBV30, the J call TRBJ2-7; tentative D call: TRBD1 (6 bases). Germline assignment: CDR1 GTSNPN and CDR2 SVGIG (reference sequence). The CDR3 sequence is 14 residues long. The V gene lost 5 bases and the J gene lost 1 base, with 15 bases spanning the gap. The sequenced part of the CDR3 DNA is TGTGCCTGGGACATTTGGACAGAATCCTACGAG. Amino acid sequence: CAWDIWTESYE. The whole CDR3 sequence reads CAWDIWTESYEQYF.

This clone was detected a few times. The CDR3 end falls 3 residues outside the read, so it is completed with the germline J gene. The rearrangement uses TRBV7-9 and TRBJ2-2; weak D call: TRBD1 (5 bases). Germline V CDR1 and CDR2: SEHNR, FQNEAQ (reference sequence). V was shortened by 1 base and J by 5 bases, with 11 bases between the two germline ends. The CDR3 totals 15 residues. CDR3 amino acids: CASSLVPRETGELFF. CDR3 DNA, as far as it was read: TGTGCCAGCAGCTTAGTTCCCAGGGAAACCGGGGAG.

This clone was detected many times. The read ends 3 residues early relative to the CDR3; the germline J gene fills the gap. The V gene is TRBV5-1, the J gene TRBJ2-1; TRBD2 agrees at 16 bases. The CDR3 is made up of 16 amino acids. V trimming: 2 bases; J trimming: 8 bases; junction bases outside the gene matches: 4. Germline CDR1 is SGHRS and CDR2 is YFSETQ. Incomplete CDR3 DNA: TGCGCCAGCAGCTTCGGGACTAGCGGGGGGGCCTATGAG. It is translated as CASSFGTSGGAYE. From start to end, the CDR3 is CASSFGTSGGAYEQFF.

This clone showed up just a few times. The CDR3 goes on 3 residues after the read ends, and that part is filled in from the germline J gene. The V gene is TRBV18, the J gene TRBJ1-5; the match to TRBD1 covers 7 bases. This CDR3 region has 16 residues. V lost 5 bases, J lost 0 bases, and 7 bases stayed unmatched. Germline V gene sequence: CDR1 KGHSH, CDR2 LQKENI. CDR3 bases read: TGTGCCAGCTCAAGTCAACAGGGGAATAGCAATCAGCCC. Translated, it gives CASSSQQGNSNQP. The entire CDR3 is CASSSQQGNSNQPQHF.

Note on this clone: Read sequence stops 3 residues before the CDR3 end, and the germline J gene provides the missing end. V gene TRBV7-6 combines with J gene TRBJ2-1; a possible D gene is TRBD1 (5 bases). V dropped 5 bases and J dropped 4 bases, with 12 bases sitting between them. CDR3 length: 14 residues. Germline V CDR1 and CDR2: SGHVS, FNYEAQ. The CDR3 protein is CASSPVTVYNEQFF. CDR3 DNA, as far as it was read: TGTGCCAGCAGCCCGGTGACAGTTTACAATGAG. The whole variable domain, remainder taken from reference TRBV7-6 and TRBJ2-1, is GAGVSQSPRYKVTKRGQDVALRCDPISGHVSLYWYRQALGQGPEFLTYFNYEAQQDKSGLPNDRFSAERPEGSISTLTIQRTEQRDSAMYRCASSPVTVYNEQFFGPGTRLTVL.

This clone was detected a few times. The CDR3 protein is CASSKSIVGGQLNQPQHF. The CDR3 bases that were read are TGTGCCAGTAGTAAGAGTATCGTCGGAGGACAGCTCAATCAGCCC. V usage is TRBV19 and J usage is TRBJ1-5; TRBD1 might be the D (6 bases). The observed sequence ends 3 residues before the CDR3 terminus, with the missing tail filled in from the germline J gene. The CDR3 loop spans 18 amino acids. Trimming left V 4 bases short and J 3 bases short, with 22 bases between. From germline, CDR1 is LNHDA and CDR2 SQIVND (reference sequence).

In the case of this clone: The CDR3 goes on 3 residues after the read ends, and that part is filled in from the germline J gene. The V and J genes are TRBV7-2 and TRBJ1-2; D perhaps matches TRBD1 (5 bases). The CDR3 runs 13 residues. Germline V CDR1 and CDR2: SGHTA, FQGNSA. CDR3 sequence: CASSLGGALGYTF. The sequenced CDR3 bases are TGTGCCAGCAGCTTAGGCGGGGCGCTGGGC.

Comments on this clone: The CDR3 is cut off 3 residues early in the read; its end comes from the germline J gene. V and J are TRBV7-2 and TRBJ1-5; TRBD1 matches 8 bases. Trimming removed 5 bases from V and 5 bases from J; junction bases left unmatched: 5. The germline gives CDR1 SGHTA, CDR2 FQGNSA. This CDR3 contains 14 residues. The CDR3 bases that were read are TGTGCCAGCAGCCCACAGGGGGGACATCAGCCC. Its translation is CASSPQGGHQP. The entire CDR3 is CASSPQGGHQPQHF.

This clone appeared a few times. The read terminates 3 residues before the CDR3 end, so the remaining end is supplied by the germline J gene. The rearrangement uses TRBV7-9 and TRBJ1-2, with a tentative D call TRBD1 (5 bases). The CDR3 length is 13 residues. CDR1 and CDR2 from the germline V gene are SEHNR and FQNEAQ (reference sequence). The V and J ends lost 5 bases and 4 bases respectively, with 11 bases between them. The CDR3 protein is CASSNSGGYGYTF. CDR3 DNA, as far as it was read: TGTGCCAGCAGCAACTCCGGGGGCTATGGC.

This clone was counted many times. The read terminates 3 residues before the CDR3 end, so the remaining end is supplied by the germline J gene. The rearrangement joins TRBV10-3 to TRBJ1-4, with a tentative D call TRBD1 (6 bases). This CDR3 contains 15 residues. Looked up from germline, CDR1 is ENHRY and CDR2 is SYGVKD. V was trimmed by 11 bases and J by 8 bases, leaving 24 bases between them. Partial CDR3 DNA: TGTGCCGTCAAAGGCCTCGCCAGGGGAAAGGAAAAA. As protein: CAVKGLARGKEK. The whole CDR3 region reads CAVKGLARGKEKLFF.

On this clone itself: The read ends 3 residues early relative to the CDR3; the germline J gene fills the gap. The genes are TRBV6-2 or TRBV6-3 and TRBJ2-1; the match to TRBD1 covers 11 bases. The CDR3 is made up of 14 amino acids. Trimming removed 6 bases from V and 7 bases from J; junction bases left unmatched: 5. Germline-derived CDR1 and CDR2 are MNHEY and SVGEGT. The CDR3 here is CASSRTGGMNEQFF. CDR3 DNA (partial): TGTGCCAGCAGCCGGACAGGGGGCATGAATGAG.

This clone showed up just a few times. The read is 3 residues too short to cover the CDR3 end, so that end is filled in from the germline J gene. The V and J genes are TRBV18 and TRBJ1-5, with TRBD1 identical over 8 bases. V was pared by 5 bases and J by 6 bases, with 6 bases of the junction left unmatched. The CDR3 has 14 amino acids. Germline CDR1 and CDR2: KGHSH and LQKENI. The CDR3 sequence is CASSGGTGLQPQHF. CDR3 bases read: TGTGCCAGCTCAGGGGGGACAGGTCTTCAGCCC.

With respect to this clone: The read halts 3 residues ahead of the CDR3 end, with the missing end drawn from the germline J gene. The chain uses TRBV19 and TRBJ2-5; D unresolved. V was shortened by 2 bases and J by 2 bases, with 9 bases between the two germline ends. The CDR3 extends over 14 amino acids. CDR1 and CDR2 from the germline V gene are LNHDA and SQIVND (reference sequence). The CDR3 DNA, read in part, is TGTGCCAGTAGTATATGGAACTATCAAGAGACC. Its translation is CASSIWNYQET. In full, the CDR3 is CASSIWNYQETQYF.